This T cell receptor beta chain was recorded in a study of identical twins. Study results and limitations: Invariant cells of the MAIT and iNKT types might have partly distorted the zero-insertion analyses.

Remarks on this clonotype: The antigen remains unidentified.

The CDR3 is 16 residues long. Germline assignment: CDR1 SGHRS and CDR2 YFSETQ. V was clipped by 1 base and J by 2 bases; unmatched bases: 8. TCRdb itself ran the 5' RACE reads through MiXCR, one entry per CDR3 protein. Of 300,000 or so distinct CDR3 sequences detected, around 9.7% appear once; the ten largest clones hold roughly 6.8%. The same sample was also used in a study of yellow fever vaccine responses in identical twins.

This clonotype was sampled from a young woman in good health. The chain employs TRBV5-1 and TRBJ2-7; 8 positions match TRBD1. The sequencing sample was made of CD8+ T cells sorted from blood. CDR3 DNA sequence: TGCGCCAGCAGCTTGTCGGCGACAGGGGTGGCCTACGAGCAGTACTTC. Protein: CASSLSATGVAYEQYF.